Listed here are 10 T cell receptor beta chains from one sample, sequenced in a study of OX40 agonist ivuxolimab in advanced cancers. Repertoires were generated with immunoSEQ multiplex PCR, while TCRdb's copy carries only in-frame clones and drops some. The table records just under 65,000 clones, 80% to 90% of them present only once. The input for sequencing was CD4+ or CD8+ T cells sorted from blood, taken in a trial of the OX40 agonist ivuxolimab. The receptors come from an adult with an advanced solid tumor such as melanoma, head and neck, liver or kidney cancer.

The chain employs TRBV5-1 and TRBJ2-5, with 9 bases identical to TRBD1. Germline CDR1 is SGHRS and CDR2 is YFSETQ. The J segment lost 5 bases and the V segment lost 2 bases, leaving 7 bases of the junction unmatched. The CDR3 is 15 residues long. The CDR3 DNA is TGCGCCAGCAGCTTAGGGACAGGGATGGCGGAGACCCAGTACTTC. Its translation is CASSLGTGMAETQYF.

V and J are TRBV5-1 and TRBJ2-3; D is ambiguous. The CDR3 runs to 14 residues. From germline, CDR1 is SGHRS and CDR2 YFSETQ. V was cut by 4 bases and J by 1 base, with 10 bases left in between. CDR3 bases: TGCGCCAGCAGCCTAAACGACGGCACAGATACGCAGTATTTT. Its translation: CASSLNDGTDTQYF.

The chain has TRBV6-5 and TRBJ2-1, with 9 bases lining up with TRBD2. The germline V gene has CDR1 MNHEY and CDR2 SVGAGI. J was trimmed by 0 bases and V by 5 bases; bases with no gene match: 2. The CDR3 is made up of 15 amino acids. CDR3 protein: CASSPSGASYNEQFF. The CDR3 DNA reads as TGTGCCAGCAGTCCTAGCGGGGCCTCCTACAATGAGCAGTTCTTC.

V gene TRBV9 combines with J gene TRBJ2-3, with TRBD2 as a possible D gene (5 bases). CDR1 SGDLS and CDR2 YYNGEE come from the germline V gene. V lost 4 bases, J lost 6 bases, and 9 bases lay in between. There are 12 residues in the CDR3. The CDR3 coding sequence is TGTGCCAGCAGCTCACTAGGGGATACGCAGTATTTT. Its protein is CASSSLGDTQYF.

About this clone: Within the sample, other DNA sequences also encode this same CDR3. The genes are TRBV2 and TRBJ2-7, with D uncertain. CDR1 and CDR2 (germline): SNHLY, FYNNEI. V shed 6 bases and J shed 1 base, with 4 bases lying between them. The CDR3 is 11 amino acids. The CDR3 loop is CASSVSYEQYF. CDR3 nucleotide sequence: TGTGCCAGCAGCGTATCCTACGAGCAGTACTTC. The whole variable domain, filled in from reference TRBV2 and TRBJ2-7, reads EPEVTQTPSHQVTQMGQEVILRCVPISNHLYFYWYRQILGQKVEFLVSFYNNEISEKSEIFDDQFSVERPDGSNFTLKIRSTKLEDSAMYFCASSVSYEQYFGPGTRLTVT.

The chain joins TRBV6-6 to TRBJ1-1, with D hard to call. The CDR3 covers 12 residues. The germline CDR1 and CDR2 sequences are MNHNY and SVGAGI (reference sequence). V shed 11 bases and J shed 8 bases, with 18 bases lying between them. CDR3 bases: TGTGCCGCGGCGTCCAGGTCTGCCGAAGCTTTCTTT. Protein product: CAAASRSAEAFF.

The CDR3: CSYSGGDSYEQYF. The CDR3 region has the DNA TGCAGCTACTCAGGGGGCGACTCCTACGAGCAGTACTTC. This chain connects TRBV29-1 to TRBJ2-7, with 8 positions matching TRBD1. The germline V gene encodes CDR1 SQVTM and CDR2 ANQGSEA. The CDR3 runs to 13 residues. The junction had 6 bases not matched to a gene; V was cut back by 8 bases and J by 0 bases.

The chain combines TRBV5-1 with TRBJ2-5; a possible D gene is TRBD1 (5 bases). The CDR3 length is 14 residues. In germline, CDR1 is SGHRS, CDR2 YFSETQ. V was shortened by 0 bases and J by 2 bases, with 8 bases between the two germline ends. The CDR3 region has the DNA TGCGCCAGCAGCTTGGAACAGGCACAAGAGACCCAGTACTTC. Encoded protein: CASSLEQAQETQYF. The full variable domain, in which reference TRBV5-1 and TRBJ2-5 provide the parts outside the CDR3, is KAGVTQTPRYLIKTRGQQVTLSCSPISGHRSVSWYQQTPGQGLQFLFEYFSETQRNKGNFPGRFSGRQFSNSRSEMNVSTLELGDSALYLCASSLEQAQETQYFGPGTRLLVL.

The CDR3 loop is CASSFSRNTEAFF. CDR3 nucleotide sequence: TGTGCCAGCAGCTTTTCACGGAACACTGAAGCTTTCTTT. V usage is TRBV5-6 and J usage is TRBJ1-1; D gene uncertain. The CDR3 runs to 13 residues. V was trimmed by 2 bases and J by 1 base, leaving 6 bases between them. From germline, CDR1 is SGHDT and CDR2 YYEEEE. The complete variable domain, with remaining parts taken from reference TRBV5-6 and TRBJ1-1, reads DAGVTQSPTHLIKTRGQQVTLRCSPKSGHDTVSWYQQALGQGPQFIFQYYEEEERQRGNFPDRFSGHQFPNYSSELNVNALLLGDSALYLCASSFSRNTEAFFGQGTRLTVV.

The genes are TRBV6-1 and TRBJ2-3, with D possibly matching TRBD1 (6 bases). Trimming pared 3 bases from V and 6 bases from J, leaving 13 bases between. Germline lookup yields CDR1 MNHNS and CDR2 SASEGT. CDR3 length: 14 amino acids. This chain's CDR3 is CASSEQGLADTQYF. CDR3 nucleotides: TGTGCCAGCAGTGAGCAGGGGCTGGCGGATACGCAGTATTTT.